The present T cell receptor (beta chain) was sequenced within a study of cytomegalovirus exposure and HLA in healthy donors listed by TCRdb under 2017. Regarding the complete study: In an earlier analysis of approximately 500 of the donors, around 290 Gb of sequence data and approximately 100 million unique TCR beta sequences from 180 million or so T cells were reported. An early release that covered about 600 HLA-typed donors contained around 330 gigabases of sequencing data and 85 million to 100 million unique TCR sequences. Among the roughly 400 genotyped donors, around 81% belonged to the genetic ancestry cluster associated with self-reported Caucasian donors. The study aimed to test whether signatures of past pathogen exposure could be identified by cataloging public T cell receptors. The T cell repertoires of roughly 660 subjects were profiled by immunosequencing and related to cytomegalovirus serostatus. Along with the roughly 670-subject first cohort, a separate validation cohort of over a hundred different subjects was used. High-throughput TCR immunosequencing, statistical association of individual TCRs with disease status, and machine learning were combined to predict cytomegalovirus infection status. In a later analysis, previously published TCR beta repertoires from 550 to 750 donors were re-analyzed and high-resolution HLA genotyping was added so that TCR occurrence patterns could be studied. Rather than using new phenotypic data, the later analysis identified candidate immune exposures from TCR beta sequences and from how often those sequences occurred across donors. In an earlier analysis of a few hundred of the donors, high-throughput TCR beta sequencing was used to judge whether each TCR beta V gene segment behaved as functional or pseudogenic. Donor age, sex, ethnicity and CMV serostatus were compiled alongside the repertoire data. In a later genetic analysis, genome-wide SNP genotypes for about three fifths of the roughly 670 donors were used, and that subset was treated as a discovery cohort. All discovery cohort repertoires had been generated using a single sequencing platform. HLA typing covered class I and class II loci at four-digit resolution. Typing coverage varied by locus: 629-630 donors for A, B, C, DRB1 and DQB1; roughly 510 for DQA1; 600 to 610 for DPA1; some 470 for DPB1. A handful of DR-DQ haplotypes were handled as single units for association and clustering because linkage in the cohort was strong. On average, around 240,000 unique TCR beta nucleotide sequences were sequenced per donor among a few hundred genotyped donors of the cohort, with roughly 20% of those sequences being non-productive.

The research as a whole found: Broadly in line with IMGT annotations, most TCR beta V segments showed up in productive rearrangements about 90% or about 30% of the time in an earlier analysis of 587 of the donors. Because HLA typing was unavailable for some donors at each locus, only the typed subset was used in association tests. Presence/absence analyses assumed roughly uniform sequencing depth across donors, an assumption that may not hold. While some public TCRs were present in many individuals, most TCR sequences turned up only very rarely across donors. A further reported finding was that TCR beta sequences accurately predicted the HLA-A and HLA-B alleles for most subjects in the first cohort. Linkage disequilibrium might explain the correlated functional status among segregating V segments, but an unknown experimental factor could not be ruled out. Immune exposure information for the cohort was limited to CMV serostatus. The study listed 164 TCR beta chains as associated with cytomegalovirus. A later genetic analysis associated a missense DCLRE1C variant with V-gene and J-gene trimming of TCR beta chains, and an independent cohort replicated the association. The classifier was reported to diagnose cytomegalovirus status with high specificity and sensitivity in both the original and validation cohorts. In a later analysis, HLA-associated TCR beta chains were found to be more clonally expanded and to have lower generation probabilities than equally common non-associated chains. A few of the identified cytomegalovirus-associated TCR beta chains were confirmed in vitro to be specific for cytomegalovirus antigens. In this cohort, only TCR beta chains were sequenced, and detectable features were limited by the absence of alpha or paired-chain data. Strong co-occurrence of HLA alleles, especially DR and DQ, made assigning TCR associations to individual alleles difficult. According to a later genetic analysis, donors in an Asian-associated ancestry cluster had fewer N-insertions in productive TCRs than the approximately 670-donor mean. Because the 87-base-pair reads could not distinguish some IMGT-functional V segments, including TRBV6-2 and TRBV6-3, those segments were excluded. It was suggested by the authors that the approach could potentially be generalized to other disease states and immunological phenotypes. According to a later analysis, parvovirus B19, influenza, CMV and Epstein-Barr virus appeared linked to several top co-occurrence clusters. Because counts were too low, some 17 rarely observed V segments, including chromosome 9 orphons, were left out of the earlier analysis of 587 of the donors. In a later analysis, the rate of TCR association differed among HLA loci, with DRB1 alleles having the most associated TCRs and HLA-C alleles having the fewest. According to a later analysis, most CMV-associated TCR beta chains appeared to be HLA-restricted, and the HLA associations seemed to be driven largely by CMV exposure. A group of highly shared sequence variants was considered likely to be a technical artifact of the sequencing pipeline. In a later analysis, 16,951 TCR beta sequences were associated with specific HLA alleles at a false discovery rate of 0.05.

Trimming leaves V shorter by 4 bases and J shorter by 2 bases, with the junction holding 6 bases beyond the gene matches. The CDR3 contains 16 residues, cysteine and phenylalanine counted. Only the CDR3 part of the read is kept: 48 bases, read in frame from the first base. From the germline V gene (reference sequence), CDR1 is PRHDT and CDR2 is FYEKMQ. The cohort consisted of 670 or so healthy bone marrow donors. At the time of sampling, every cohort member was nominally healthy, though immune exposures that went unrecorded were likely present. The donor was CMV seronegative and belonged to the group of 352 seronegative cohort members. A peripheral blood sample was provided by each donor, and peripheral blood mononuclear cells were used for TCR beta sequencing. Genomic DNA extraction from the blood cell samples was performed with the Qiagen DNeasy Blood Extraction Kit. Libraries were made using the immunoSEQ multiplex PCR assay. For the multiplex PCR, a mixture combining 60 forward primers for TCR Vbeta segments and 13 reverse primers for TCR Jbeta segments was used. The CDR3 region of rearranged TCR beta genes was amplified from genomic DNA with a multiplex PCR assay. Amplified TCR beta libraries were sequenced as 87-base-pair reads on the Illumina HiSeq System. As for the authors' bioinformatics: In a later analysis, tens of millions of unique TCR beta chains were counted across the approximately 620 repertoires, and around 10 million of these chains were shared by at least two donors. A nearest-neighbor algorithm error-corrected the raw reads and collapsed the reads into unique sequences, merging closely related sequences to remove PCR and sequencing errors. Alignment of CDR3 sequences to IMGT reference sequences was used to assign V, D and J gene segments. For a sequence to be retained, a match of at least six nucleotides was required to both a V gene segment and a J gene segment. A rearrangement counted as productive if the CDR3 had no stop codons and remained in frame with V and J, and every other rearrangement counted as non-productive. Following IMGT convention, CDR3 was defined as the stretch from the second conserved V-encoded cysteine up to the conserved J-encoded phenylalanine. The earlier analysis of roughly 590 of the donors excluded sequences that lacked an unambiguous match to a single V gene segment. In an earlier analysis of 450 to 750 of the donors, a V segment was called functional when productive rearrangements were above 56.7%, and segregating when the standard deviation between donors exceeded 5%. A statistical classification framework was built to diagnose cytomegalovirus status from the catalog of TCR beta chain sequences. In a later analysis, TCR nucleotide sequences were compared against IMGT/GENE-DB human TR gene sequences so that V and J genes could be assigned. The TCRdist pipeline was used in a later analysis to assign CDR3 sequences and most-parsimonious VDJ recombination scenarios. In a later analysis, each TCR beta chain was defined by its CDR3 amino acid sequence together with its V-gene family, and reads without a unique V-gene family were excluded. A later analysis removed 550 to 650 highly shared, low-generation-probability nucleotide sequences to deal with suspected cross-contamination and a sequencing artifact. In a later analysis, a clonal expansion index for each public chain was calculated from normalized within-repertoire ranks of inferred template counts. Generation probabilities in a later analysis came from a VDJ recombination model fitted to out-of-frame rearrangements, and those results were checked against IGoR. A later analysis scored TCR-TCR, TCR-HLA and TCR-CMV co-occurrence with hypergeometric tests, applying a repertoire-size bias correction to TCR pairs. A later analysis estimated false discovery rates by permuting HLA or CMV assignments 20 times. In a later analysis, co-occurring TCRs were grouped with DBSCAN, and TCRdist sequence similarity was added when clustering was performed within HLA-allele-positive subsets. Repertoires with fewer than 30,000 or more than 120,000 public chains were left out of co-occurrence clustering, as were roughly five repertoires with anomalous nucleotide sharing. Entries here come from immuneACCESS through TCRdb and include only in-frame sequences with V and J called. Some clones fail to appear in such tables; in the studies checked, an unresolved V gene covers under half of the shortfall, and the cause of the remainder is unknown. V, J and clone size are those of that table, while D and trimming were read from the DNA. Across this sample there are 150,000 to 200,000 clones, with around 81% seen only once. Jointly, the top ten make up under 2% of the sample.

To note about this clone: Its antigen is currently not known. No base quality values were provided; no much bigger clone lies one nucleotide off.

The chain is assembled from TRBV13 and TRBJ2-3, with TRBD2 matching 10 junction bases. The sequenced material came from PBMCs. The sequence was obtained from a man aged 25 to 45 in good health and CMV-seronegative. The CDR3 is CASSYQSGRATDTQYF. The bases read TGTGCCAGCAGCTACCAAAGCGGGAGGGCCACAGATACGCAGTATTTT. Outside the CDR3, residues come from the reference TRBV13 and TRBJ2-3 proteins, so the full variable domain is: AAGVIQSPRHLIKEKRETATLKCYPIPRHDTVYWYQQGPGQDPQFLISFYEKMQSDKGSIPDRFSAQQFSDYHSELNMSSLELGDSALYFCASSYQSGRATDTQYFGPGTRLTVL.